This T cell receptor beta chain appears in the sequencing data of a study of tumor-infiltrating lymphocytes in primary liver carcinoma. Blood RNA was derived from unsorted whole blood, and germline DNA was extracted too. A primer matching the constant region was used to make TCR beta cDNA from approximately 500 ng of total RNA. A slightly modified ARM-PCR protocol with three nested multiplex PCR rounds produced these TCR beta libraries. TCRdb re-called the multiplex PCR reads with MiXCR, one entry per CDR3 protein. The sample lists approximately 320,000 distinct CDR3 sequences, roughly three fifths occurring once. The sequence was collected from a woman aged 25-40 years with primary liver carcinoma and hepatitis B virus infection. Specimen: peripheral blood.

CDR3 sequence reads: CASGPNDRATEAFF. The CDR3 DNA is TGTGCCAGCGGCCCAAATGACAGGGCCACTGAAGCTTTCTTT. This chain links TRBV5-4 with TRBJ1-1, with 7 bases that match TRBD1. Losses at the gene ends were 7 bases for V and 4 bases for J; bases not matched to a gene: 10. In germline, CDR1 is SGHNT, CDR2 YYREEE (reference sequence). The length of the CDR3 is 14 residues.